A single sample is the source of the 2 T cell receptor beta chains below, sequenced in a study of blood T cell repertoires in COVID-19. Sequenced by immunoSEQ multiplex PCR; TCRdb stores in-frame clones only, minus some. The data hold tens of thousands of clones, with around 94% observed a single time. Sequencing used peripheral blood. Every receptor here comes from a human donor in a cohort sampled during active COVID-19.

This clone came up once. The rearrangement links TRBV5-1 to TRBJ2-3; D is possibly TRBD2 (5 bases). The CDR3 runs 14 residues. V shed 4 bases and J shed 3 bases, with 12 bases lying between them. CDR1 is SGHRS, CDR2 YFSETQ, per germline. CDR3 DNA: TGCGCCAGCAGCCCTGGACGGGGAACAGATACGCAGTATTTT. Translation gives CASSPGRGTDTQYF.

The chain links TRBV19 to TRBJ2-7; D is perhaps TRBD1 (7 bases). Trimming pared 8 bases from V and 1 base from J, leaving 15 bases between. The germline V gene encodes CDR1 LNHDA and CDR2 SQIVND (reference sequence). The CDR3 has 14 residues. The CDR3 nucleotides are TGTGCCAGTGGGGGGACAGAAGGTTCCTACGAGCAGTACTTC. Protein product: CASGGTEGSYEQYF.